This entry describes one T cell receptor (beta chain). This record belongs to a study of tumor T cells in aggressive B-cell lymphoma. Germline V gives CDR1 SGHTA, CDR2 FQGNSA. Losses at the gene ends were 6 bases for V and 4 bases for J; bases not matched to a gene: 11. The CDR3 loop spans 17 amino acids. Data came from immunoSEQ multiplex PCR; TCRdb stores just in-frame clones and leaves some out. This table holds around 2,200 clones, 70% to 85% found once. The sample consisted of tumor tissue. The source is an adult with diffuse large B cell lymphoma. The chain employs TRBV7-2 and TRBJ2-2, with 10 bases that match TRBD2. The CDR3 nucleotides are TGTGCCAGCAGTTCAGCAGGGCTAGCGGGAGCCACCGGGGAGCTGTTTTTT. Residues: CASSSAGLAGATGELFF.